These 31 T cell receptor beta chains came from one sample sequenced in a study of T cells in localized non-small cell lung cancer. TCRdb's table, derived via immunoSEQ multiplex PCR, lists solely in-frame clones and lacks some. This sample yields some 31,000 clones, of which around four fifths are seen a single time; around a third belongs to the top ten. The material was peripheral blood, obtained before any cancer treatment. The receptors here all came from a male donor aged 60 or over with stage II squamous cell lung carcinoma.

The chain joins TRBV4-1 to TRBJ1-5; D unresolved. The CDR3 runs to 14 residues. V was clipped by 6 bases and J by 1 base, with 10 bases between them. Germline V lookup: CDR1 MGHRA, CDR2 YSYEKL. In DNA form, the CDR3 reads TGCGCCAGCAGTCACAGTACGAGCAATCAGCCCCAGCATTTT. It specifies CASSHSTSNQPQHF.

This sequence joins TRBV5-6 and TRBJ1-4, with a tentative D call TRBD1 (6 bases). The CDR3 contains 17 residues. CDR1 and CDR2 (germline): SGHDT, YYEEEE. V was trimmed by 0 bases and J by 2 bases, leaving 14 bases between them. CDR3 sequence: CASSLAGASRTNEKLFF. CDR3 in DNA: TGTGCCAGCAGCTTGGCGGGGGCCTCCCGGACTAATGAAAAACTGTTTTTT.

V usage is TRBV20-1 and J usage is TRBJ1-1; no reliable D call. The CDR3 has 11 residues. V was trimmed by 2 bases and J by 4 bases, leaving 5 bases between them. CDR1 and CDR2 from the germline V gene are DFQATT and SNEGSKA (reference sequence). CDR3 sequence: CSARPGTEAFF. In nucleotides, the CDR3 is TGCAGTGCTAGACCGGGCACTGAAGCTTTCTTT.

The chain joins TRBV6-4 to TRBJ1-1, with TRBD1 as a possible D gene (6 bases). Trimming pared 2 bases from V and 2 bases from J, leaving 12 bases between. Germline assignment: CDR1 MRHNA and CDR2 SNTAGT. The CDR3 runs to 15 residues. DNA for the CDR3: TGTGCCAGCAGTGACGGGACAAACTACAACACTGAAGCTTTCTTT. As protein: CASSDGTNYNTEAFF.

The V call is TRBV30, the J call TRBJ1-4; 8 bases line up with TRBD1. The CDR3 runs 13 residues. Germline trimming cut 4 bases from V and 4 bases from J; bases unmatched to any gene: 2. Germline values: CDR1 GTSNPN, CDR2 SVGIG (reference sequence). The CDR3 sequence: CAWTDRVNEKLFF. In nucleotides, the CDR3 is TGTGCCTGGACGGACAGGGTTAATGAAAAACTGTTTTTT.

In this sample, this clone turned up a few times. This sequence joins TRBV7-9 and TRBJ2-7; the D is unclear. CDR3 length: 15 amino acids. Trimming took 1 base from V and 5 from J, leaving 15 bases between them. Germline-derived CDR1 and CDR2 are SEHNR and FQNEAQ (reference sequence). The CDR3 loop reads CASSLEALRANEQYF. The CDR3 coding sequence is TGTGCCAGCAGCTTAGAGGCCTTACGGGCTAACGAGCAGTACTTC.

In this sample, this clone turned up a few times. The rearrangement links TRBV18 to TRBJ2-3; TRBD2 matches 7 bases. Germline-derived CDR1 and CDR2 are KGHSH and LQKENI. CDR3 length equals 13 residues. V lost 5 bases to trimming and J lost 9 bases; unmatched junction nucleotides: 8. The DNA of the CDR3 is TGTGCCAGCTCATACGGGGGGTCCACGACGCAGTATTTT. It codes for CASSYGGSTTQYF.

This clone was observed a handful of times. The rearrangement links TRBV4-1 to TRBJ2-7; D call uncertain. From germline, CDR1 is MGHRA and CDR2 YSYEKL. V lost 3 bases to trimming and J lost 0 bases, with 15 bases between them. This CDR3 has 16 residues. Here the CDR3 DNA reads TGCGCCAGCAGCCACGAGTATAGCAGTTCCTCCTACGAGCAGTACTTC. It is translated as CASSHEYSSSSYEQYF.

The chain carries TRBV5-1 and TRBJ1-2; TRBD1 agrees at 7 bases. The V segment lost 3 bases and the J segment 1 base; nucleotides outside the gene matches: 9. There are 16 residues in the CDR3. Per the germline V gene, CDR1 is SGHRS and CDR2 is YFSETQ. The CDR3 nucleotides are TGCGCCAGCAGCTCGGCGGGGACAGCTCTTAACTATGGCTACACCTTC. Amino acids: CASSSAGTALNYGYTF.

The chain couples TRBV6-6 to TRBJ2-3, with D unclear. Germline lookup yields CDR1 MNHNY and CDR2 SVGAGI (reference sequence). The CDR3 has 16 residues. V lost 0 bases, J lost 0 bases, and 10 bases lay in between. CDR3 coding DNA: TGTGCCAGCAGTTACTCCTTACGGAGTAGCACAGATACGCAGTATTTT. This codes for CASSYSLRSSTDTQYF.

The sample holds a few counts of this clone. The chain joins TRBV2 to TRBJ2-5; D call uncertain. The germline gives CDR1 SNHLY, CDR2 FYNNEI. The V gene lost 5 bases and the J gene lost 3 bases, with 7 bases spanning the gap. This CDR3 contains 12 residues. The CDR3 bases are TGTGCCAGCAGTAAAGTAAAAGAGACCCAGTACTTC. This codes for CASSKVKETQYF.

CDR3 sequence: CAWEGGQETQYF. The CDR3 nucleotides read TGTGCCTGGGAAGGGGGCCAAGAGACCCAGTACTTC. The chain links TRBV30 to TRBJ2-5; D is possibly TRBD1 (6 bases). Looked up from germline, CDR1 is GTSNPN and CDR2 is SVGIG (reference sequence). The CDR3 is made up of 12 amino acids. Trimming shortened V by 5 bases and J by 1 base, and 8 bases separated the two germline ends. The full variable domain, its missing parts supplied by reference TRBV30 and TRBJ2-5, is SQTIHQWPATLVQPVGSPLSLECTVEGTSNPNLYWYRQAAGRGLQLLFYSVGIGQISSEVPQNLSASRPQDRQFILSSKKLLLSDSGFYLCAWEGGQETQYFGPGTRLLVL.

The chain links TRBV30 to TRBJ1-4; 9 positions match TRBD1. The CDR3 runs 16 residues. V was pared by 2 bases and J by 4 bases, with 8 bases of the junction left unmatched. Germline values: CDR1 GTSNPN, CDR2 SVGIG (reference sequence). The CDR3 DNA sequence: TGTGCCTGGAGTAGGAACAGGGGGCCCTATAATGAAAAACTGTTTTTT. It is translated as CAWSRNRGPYNEKLFF.

This clone was seen more than once but under ten times. The CDR3 region is CASSALGTVTEAFF. CDR3 DNA sequence: TGTGCCAGCTCTGCCTTGGGGACCGTCACTGAAGCTTTCTTT. V and J are TRBV18 and TRBJ1-1; tentative D call: TRBD1 (5 bases). V gave up 6 bases and J gave up 4 bases, with 15 bases separating them. Germline CDR1 is KGHSH and CDR2 is LQKENI. The CDR3 spans 14 residues.

The J gene is TRBJ2-1, the V gene TRBV6-6; TRBD1 agrees at 7 bases. Germline loops: CDR1 MNHNY, CDR2 SVGAGI (reference sequence). The V and J ends lost 6 bases and 0 bases, in that order; junction bases with no gene match: 8. The CDR3 has 16 amino acids. The CDR3 is CASRRDRASSYNEQFF. CDR3 bases: TGTGCCAGCAGACGAGACAGGGCGAGCTCCTACAATGAGCAGTTCTTC.

The CDR3 DNA is TGTGCTAGTGGTTTGTCTGGGGGTGGTAATTCACCCCTCCACTTT. Translated: CASGLSGGGNSPLHF. The genes are TRBV12-5 and TRBJ1-6, with D perhaps matching TRBD1 (5 bases). Germline CDR1 and CDR2: LGHNT and FRNRAP. Trimming cost V 2 bases and J 6 bases, with 11 bases left between them. This CDR3 is built from 15 residues.

The chain uses TRBV27 and TRBJ1-1; no clear D. Germline V gene lookup returns CDR1 MNHEY and CDR2 SMNVEV (reference sequence). The germline V and J ends were trimmed by 3 bases and 0 bases, with 8 bases remaining between them. This CDR3 spans 14 amino acids. CDR3: CASSLSRLNTEAFF. In DNA form, the CDR3 reads TGTGCCAGCAGTTTGTCTCGACTGAACACTGAAGCTTTCTTT.

CDR3 protein: CASPLTYSTDTQYF. In nucleotides, the CDR3 is TGCGCCAGCCCCTTGACTTATAGCACAGATACGCAGTATTTT. This chain joins TRBV23-1 and TRBJ2-3; D remains unclear. TRBV23-1 is flagged as an ORF with uncertain function. The CDR3 has 14 residues. The V gene lost 8 bases and the J gene lost 0 bases, with 12 bases spanning the gap.

This clone was seen more than once but under ten times. J is TRBJ2-7 and V is TRBV5-1; 8 positions agree with TRBD1. The V segment lost 0 bases and the J segment 5 bases; nucleotides outside the gene matches: 7. Germline V gives CDR1 SGHRS, CDR2 YFSETQ. The CDR3 consists of 15 residues. CDR3 bases: TGCGCCAGCAGCTTGGCCCCTAGGACAGGGAACGAGCAGTACTTC. Translated: CASSLAPRTGNEQYF.

This rearrangement joins TRBV2 to TRBJ1-5; D remains unclear. Germline loops: CDR1 SNHLY, CDR2 FYNNEI. Trimming pared 8 bases from V and 0 bases from J, leaving 11 bases between. The CDR3 extends over 14 amino acids. The CDR3 spells CASGEAISNQPQHF. The CDR3 DNA reads as TGTGCCAGCGGAGAGGCGATTAGCAATCAGCCCCAGCATTTT.

The chain links TRBV5-1 to TRBJ2-5; no reliable D call. CDR3 length: 12 residues. CDR1 is SGHRS, CDR2 YFSETQ, per germline. Trimming shortened V by 4 bases and J by 5 bases, and 9 bases separated the two germline ends. The CDR3 coding sequence is TGCGCCAGCAGCCGGCAAGGGGAGACCCAGTACTTC. It is translated as CASSRQGETQYF.

This chain uses TRBV5-6 with TRBJ1-5, with D possibly matching TRBD1 (6 bases). Germline V lookup: CDR1 SGHDT, CDR2 YYEEEE. V lost 5 bases and J 3 bases, leaving 12 bases between the germline ends. This CDR3 has 14 amino acids. The chain's CDR3 is CASRRGGVNQPQHF. In DNA, the CDR3 is TGTGCCAGCAGAAGGGGGGGAGTCAATCAGCCCCAGCATTTT.

This clone was seen only a few times. The chain employs TRBV21-1 and TRBJ2-7; the table calls TRBD1, which could not be checked here. TRBV21-1 constitutes a pseudogene. This CDR3 has 12 residues. The CDR3: CASSRGGYEQYF. The CDR3 coding sequence is TGTGCCAGCAGCAGAGGGGGCTACGAGCAGTACTTC.

The V gene is TRBV14, the J gene TRBJ2-1; D is perhaps TRBD2 (6 bases). V was clipped by 10 bases and J by 12 bases, with 16 bases between them. Germline V gene lookup returns CDR1 SGHDN and CDR2 FVKESK. The CDR3 is 11 amino acids. The CDR3 DNA reads as TGTGCCACCGCGGGGCCCCAAGGGCAGTTCTTC. This sequence encodes CATAGPQGQFF.

This clone has only one observation. V and J are TRBV27 and TRBJ2-7; TRBD2 might be the D (8 bases). The germline gives CDR1 MNHEY, CDR2 SMNVEV (reference sequence). This CDR3 comprises 14 residues. V dropped 2 bases and J dropped 5 bases, with 13 bases sitting between them. The CDR3 is CASSLREGAHEQYF. The CDR3 DNA follows: TGTGCCAGCAGTTTACGGGAGGGGGCCCACGAGCAGTACTTC.

The rearrangement joins TRBV6-5 to TRBJ1-2, with 7 positions matching TRBD1. The CDR3 is made up of 14 amino acids. V trimming: 6 bases; J trimming: 7 bases; junction bases outside the gene matches: 11. CDR1 and CDR2 from the germline V gene are MNHEY and SVGAGI. CDR3 loop: CASRPGQDRSGYTF. CDR3 in DNA: TGTGCCAGCAGACCCGGACAGGACCGCTCTGGCTACACCTTC.

There are many counts of this clone. The rearrangement joins TRBV6-5 to TRBJ2-7; a possible D gene is TRBD2 (6 bases). Germline V gives CDR1 MNHEY, CDR2 SVGAGI. The CDR3 length is 14 residues. V lost 2 bases, J lost 4 bases, and 12 bases lay in between. The CDR3 coding sequence is TGTGCCAGCAGTTACACCGGGACTGCGTACGAGCAGTACTTC. Encoded protein: CASSYTGTAYEQYF.

The chain has TRBV10-2 and TRBJ2-3, with TRBD1 matching 9 bases. The V and J ends lost 0 bases and 0 bases, in that order; junction bases with no gene match: 10. This CDR3 is built from 19 residues. Germline V gene sequence: CDR1 WSHSY, CDR2 SAAADI. The CDR3 DNA sequence: TGCGCCAGCAGTGAGTCGGGACAGGGAATCCCTTCTAGCACAGATACGCAGTATTTT. Translation: CASSESGQGIPSSTDTQYF.

CDR3 DNA sequence: TGTGCCATCAGTGAGTTGGGTCTGGAAGCTTTCTTT. Translated: CAISELGLEAFF. The chain links TRBV10-3 to TRBJ1-1; no clear D gene. CDR3 length: 12 amino acids. From germline, CDR1 is ENHRY and CDR2 SYGVKD. Trimming left V 1 base short and J 8 bases short, with 8 bases between.

The rearrangement uses TRBV2 and TRBJ2-7; 10 bases match TRBD2. Germline CDR1 is SNHLY and CDR2 is FYNNEI. V shed 1 base and J 8 bases; nucleotides not matched to a gene: 8. The CDR3 has 15 residues. CDR3 region: CASSEGTSGYSQQYF. The CDR3 coding sequence is TGTGCCAGCAGTGAAGGGACTAGCGGATACTCTCAGCAGTACTTC.

The gene calls are TRBV9 and TRBJ2-5, with 9 bases matching TRBD1. The CDR3 has 14 residues. Germline V gene sequence: CDR1 SGDLS, CDR2 YYNGEE. After removal of 3 bases from V and 4 bases from J, the junction contained 4 bases not matched to a gene. The CDR3 DNA reads TGTGCCAGCAGCGGTGGACAGGGGAGAGAGACCCAGTACTTC. As protein: CASSGGQGRETQYF. Complete variable domain (other parts from reference TRBV9 and TRBJ2-5): DSGVTQTPKHLITATGQRVTLRCSPRSGDLSVYWYQQSLDQGLQFLIQYYNGEERAKGNILERFSAQQFPDLHSELNLSSLELGDSALYFCASSGGQGRETQYFGPGTRLLVL.